The 27 T cell receptor beta chains below all came from one sample that was sequenced in a study of T cells in tumors after PD-1 blockade. Clones were read by immunoSEQ multiplex PCR, and TCRdb kept only the in-frame ones, dropping some. Among tens of thousands of clones, around 78% were seen once, and the ten largest hold about 35%. Sequenced material: PBMCs, taken before anti-PD-1 treatment. These receptors all stem from a human donor with basal cell carcinoma.

This clone was observed a handful of times. This chain uses TRBV7-9 with TRBJ2-1, with D tentatively TRBD2 (6 bases). The CDR3 loop spans 14 amino acids. Germline V gene data show CDR1 as SEHNR and CDR2 as FQNEAQ (reference sequence). V dropped 3 bases and J dropped 4 bases, with 10 bases sitting between them. The CDR3 is CASSFGGDYNEQFF. The CDR3 DNA is TGTGCCAGCAGCTTCGGCGGGGATTACAATGAGCAGTTCTTC.

This chain links TRBV7-3 with TRBJ2-1; TRBD2 matches at 7 bases. This CDR3 spans 15 amino acids. Trimming cost V 8 bases and J 2 bases; bases outside gene matches: 9. Per germline, CDR1 SGHTA and CDR2 FQGTGA. CDR3 amino acids: CASGSGTPTYNEQFF. The CDR3 bases are TGTGCCAGCGGAAGCGGGACCCCTACCTACAATGAGCAGTTCTTC.

This clone was detected a few times. J is TRBJ1-2 and V is TRBV24-1; 8 nucleotides match TRBD1. The V gene's germline CDR1 is KGHDR and CDR2 SFDVKD. With V trimmed by 3 bases and J by 7 bases, 9 bases remained unmatched. This CDR3 has 15 residues. The chain's CDR3 is CATSDPGQGIAGYTF. Here the CDR3 DNA reads TGTGCCACCAGTGATCCTGGACAGGGAATAGCTGGCTACACCTTC.

This clone was observed once. The gene calls are TRBV2 and TRBJ2-3; 7 nucleotides line up with TRBD1. The CDR3 consists of 13 residues. Germline CDR1 and CDR2: SNHLY and FYNNEI. V lost 5 bases and J lost 8; bases outside the gene matches: 7. CDR3 DNA: TGTGCCAGCAGTTGGGACAGTCGGGGTACGCAGTATTTT. It translates to CASSWDSRGTQYF.

The chain combines TRBV21-1 with TRBJ1-4; the table calls TRBD1, which could not be checked here. TRBV21-1 is a listed pseudogene. The CDR3 is made up of 19 amino acids. CDR3 protein: CASSTSKGRVLTTNEKLFF. CDR3 DNA sequence: TGTGCCAGCAGCACCAGCAAGGGCAGGGTTCTTACAACTAATGAAAAACTGTTTTTT.

This sequence joins TRBV3-1 (or the pseudogene TRBV3-2) and TRBJ1-6; no definite D call. This CDR3 contains 13 residues. The V gene's germline CDR1 is LGHDT and CDR2 YNNKEL (reference sequence). Trimming left V 0 bases short and J 10 bases short, with 7 bases between. The chain's CDR3 is CASSQDRISPLHF. DNA for the CDR3: TGTGCCAGCAGCCAAGACAGGATCTCACCCCTCCACTTT.

The chain's CDR3 is CASSSGDRGRGRQYF. CDR3 nucleotide sequence: TGTGCCAGCAGCTCTGGGGACAGGGGGCGCGGGAGGCAGTACTTC. V usage is TRBV7-9 and J usage is TRBJ2-7; 12 bases line up with TRBD1. CDR1 and CDR2 from the germline V gene are SEHNR and FQNEAQ (reference sequence). Unmatched junction bases numbered 10, after V lost 4 bases and J lost 9 bases. This CDR3 region has 15 residues.

The rearrangement links TRBV15 to TRBJ2-5; D is uncertain. V dropped 0 bases and J dropped 3 bases, with 5 bases sitting between them. This CDR3 has 13 amino acids. The germline CDR1 and CDR2 sequences are LNHNV and YYDKDF (reference sequence). The CDR3 spells CATSRDPEETQYF. The CDR3 nucleotides read TGTGCCACCAGCAGAGACCCGGAAGAGACCCAGTACTTC.

This chain uses TRBV5-1 with TRBJ1-1; 8 nucleotides align to TRBD1. Unmatched junction bases numbered 7, after V lost 4 bases and J lost 5 bases. The CDR3 has 14 amino acids. The germline V gene encodes CDR1 SGHRS and CDR2 YFSETQ. Here the CDR3 reads CASSAQGAGTEAFF. CDR3 bases: TGCGCCAGCAGCGCCCAGGGGGCGGGAACTGAAGCTTTCTTT.

This clone has a single count. The chain combines TRBV7-2 with TRBJ1-3, with TRBD1 matching 11 bases. Germline CDR1 reads SGHTA; CDR2 reads FQGNSA. The CDR3 sequence is 16 residues long. The V segment lost 2 bases and the J segment 7 bases; nucleotides outside the gene matches: 7. The CDR3 DNA reads as TGTGCCAGCAGCTTAACCCCGGGACAGGGGGTGAACACCATATATTTT. As protein: CASSLTPGQGVNTIYF.

The V gene is TRBV18, the J gene TRBJ1-3; unclear D gene. The germline gives CDR1 KGHSH, CDR2 LQKENI. This CDR3 has 15 residues. V dropped 3 bases and J dropped 2 bases, with 11 bases sitting between them. CDR3 coding DNA: TGTGCCAGCTCACCGACAAACAAAGCTGGAAACACCATATATTTT. Its protein product is CASSPTNKAGNTIYF.

This clone was found once. This sequence joins TRBV6-6 and TRBJ1-3; the D gene is possibly TRBD1 (5 bases). The CDR3 contains 15 residues. CDR1 MNHNY and CDR2 SVGAGI come from the germline V gene (reference sequence). Trimming removed 4 bases from V and 0 bases from J, with 10 bases in between. The CDR3 here is CASSSPTASGNTIYF. The DNA of the CDR3 is TGTGCCAGCAGTTCCCCGACAGCCTCTGGAAACACCATATATTTT.

V and J are TRBV28 and TRBJ2-7, with a tentative D call TRBD2 (6 bases). Germline assignment: CDR1 MDHEN and CDR2 SYDVKM. V lost 8 bases to trimming and J lost 1 base, with 18 bases between them. CDR3 length equals 15 residues. The CDR3: CASSTTSSLSYEQYF. The CDR3 nucleotides are TGTGCCAGCTCCACCACTAGCTCCCTTTCCTACGAGCAGTACTTC.

This chain links TRBV28 with TRBJ2-6, with D perhaps TRBD1 (6 bases). V lost 6 bases and J lost 12, with 24 bases in between. The CDR3 sequence is 16 residues long. Germline loops: CDR1 MDHEN, CDR2 SYDVKM. The CDR3 region is CASSTPLQGHRAVLTF. CDR3 DNA: TGTGCCAGCAGCACCCCCCTCCAGGGACACAGGGCCGTCCTGACTTTC.

This chain joins TRBV19 and TRBJ2-6; D not resolved. The CDR3 consists of 14 residues. The germline V and J ends were trimmed by 3 bases and 1 base, with 4 bases remaining between them. CDR1 is LNHDA and CDR2 is SQIVND in the germline V gene (reference sequence). CDR3 amino acids: CASSILSGANVLTF. The CDR3 coding sequence is TGTGCCAGTAGTATCCTATCTGGGGCCAACGTCCTGACTTTC.

The chain employs TRBV4-2 and TRBJ2-3; 14 bases fit TRBD2. CDR1 LGHNA and CDR2 YNFKEQ come from the germline V gene. The CDR3 has 20 amino acids. Trimming at V came to 0 bases and at J to 2 bases, leaving 10 bases not matched to a gene. Written as DNA, the CDR3 is TGTGCCAGCAGCCAAGAGAGTGGGACTAGCGGGGGATCCGCCACAGATACGCAGTATTTT. Protein: CASSQESGTSGGSATDTQYF.

This chain connects TRBV5-1 to TRBJ2-2; 9 bases agree with TRBD1. The CDR3 runs 15 residues. The V gene's germline CDR1 is SGHRS and CDR2 YFSETQ. Germline trimming cut 0 bases from V and 3 bases from J; bases unmatched to any gene: 0. CDR3 DNA sequence: TGCGCCAGCAGCTTGGACAGGGGGCACACCGGGGAGCTGTTTTTT. It specifies CASSLDRGHTGELFF.

This clone was counted once. The chain uses TRBV18 and TRBJ1-2; D gene uncertain. CDR1 and CDR2 (germline): KGHSH, LQKENI. The CDR3 contains 13 residues. The germline V and J ends were trimmed by 3 bases and 2 bases, with 7 bases remaining between them. The CDR3 region is CASSPAENYGYTF. CDR3 nucleotides: TGTGCCAGCTCACCGGCCGAAAACTATGGCTACACCTTC.

The CDR3 is CASSGGTGEITEAFF. CDR3 nucleotides: TGTGCCAGCAGTGGCGGGACAGGGGAGATCACTGAAGCTTTCTTT. This chain joins TRBV2 and TRBJ1-1; TRBD1 matches 10 bases. Germline V gene sequence: CDR1 SNHLY, CDR2 FYNNEI. V trimming: 4 bases; J trimming: 4 bases; junction bases outside the gene matches: 6. The CDR3 totals 15 residues.

The rearrangement links TRBV6-5 to TRBJ2-7; 7 bases match TRBD2. CDR3 size: 15 residues. V trimming: 1 base; J trimming: 9 bases; junction bases outside the gene matches: 12. CDR1 is MNHEY, CDR2 SVGAGI, per germline. CDR3 in DNA: TGTGCCAGCAGTTACTACGGGACTAACCCCTCCGTGCAGTACTTC. It codes for CASSYYGTNPSVQYF.

The chain employs TRBV29-1 and TRBJ1-2; the match to TRBD1 covers 7 bases. Trimming took 6 bases from V and 4 from J; bases not matched to a gene: 8. The germline V gene encodes CDR1 SQVTM and CDR2 ANQGSEA. This CDR3 region has 13 residues. CDR3: CSVSGRGSYGYTF. The CDR3 DNA sequence: TGCAGCGTCTCGGGCAGGGGGTCCTATGGCTACACCTTC.

This clone was observed a single time. The chain carries TRBV18 and TRBJ1-6; D is perhaps TRBD1 (6 bases). The germline CDR1 and CDR2 sequences are KGHSH and LQKENI. Deletions cut 2 bases from V and 7 bases from J, with 15 bases between. There are 16 residues in the CDR3. The CDR3 here is CASSPGWGTGNSPLHF. CDR3 nucleotide sequence: TGTGCCAGCTCACCAGGTTGGGGTACAGGGAATTCACCCCTCCACTTT.

In this sample, this clone turned up a few times. This rearrangement joins TRBV6-4 to TRBJ2-3; no clear D. V shed 5 bases and J shed 7 bases, with 7 bases lying between them. The CDR3 has 11 residues. Germline lookup yields CDR1 MRHNA and CDR2 SNTAGT. CDR3 in DNA: TGTGCCAGCAGTTTGGGAAATACGCAGTATTTT. Translating it yields CASSLGNTQYF.

The chain joins TRBV19 to TRBJ1-3; TRBD1 is a possible D gene (5 bases). The CDR3 extends over 14 amino acids. V dropped 8 bases and J dropped 0 bases, with 11 bases sitting between them. The germline gives CDR1 LNHDA, CDR2 SQIVND (reference sequence). CDR3: CASGDRSSGNTIYF. CDR3 nucleotide sequence: TGTGCCAGTGGCGACAGATCCTCTGGAAACACCATATATTTT.

This clone was seen more than once but under ten times. This chain links TRBV27 with TRBJ2-7; 7 bases align to TRBD1. Trimming took 4 bases from V and 12 from J; bases not matched to a gene: 6. Germline V CDR1 and CDR2: MNHEY, SMNVEV (reference sequence). This CDR3 spans 11 amino acids. CDR3 protein: CASSSLDRRYF. The CDR3 DNA reads TGTGCCAGCAGTTCCTTGGACAGGCGGTACTTC.

The chain has TRBV5-1 and TRBJ2-6; D perhaps matches TRBD2 (5 bases). CDR3 size: 17 residues. Germline CDR1 reads SGHRS; CDR2 reads YFSETQ. Between the trimmed V and J ends, which lost 0 bases and 2 bases, there was a span of 12 bases. CDR3 loop: CASSLAQSGTGANVLTF. The CDR3 nucleotides are TGCGCCAGCAGCTTGGCCCAGAGCGGAACTGGGGCCAACGTCCTGACTTTC.

The chain joins TRBV19 to TRBJ2-1; D ambiguous. The CDR3 spans 13 residues. CDR1 and CDR2 from the germline V gene are LNHDA and SQIVND (reference sequence). Trimming cost V 3 bases and J 9 bases, with 12 bases left between them. The CDR3 DNA follows: TGTGCCAGTAGTATCGCCGGTCTTGGTGAGCAGTTCTTC. This codes for CASSIAGLGEQFF. Filled out from reference TRBV19 and TRBJ2-1, the complete variable domain reads DGGITQSPKYLFRKEGQNVTLSCEQNLNHDAMYWYRQDPGQGLRLIYYSQIVNDFQKGDIAEGYSVSREKKESFPLTVTSAQKNPTAFYLCASSIAGLGEQFFGPGTRLTVL.